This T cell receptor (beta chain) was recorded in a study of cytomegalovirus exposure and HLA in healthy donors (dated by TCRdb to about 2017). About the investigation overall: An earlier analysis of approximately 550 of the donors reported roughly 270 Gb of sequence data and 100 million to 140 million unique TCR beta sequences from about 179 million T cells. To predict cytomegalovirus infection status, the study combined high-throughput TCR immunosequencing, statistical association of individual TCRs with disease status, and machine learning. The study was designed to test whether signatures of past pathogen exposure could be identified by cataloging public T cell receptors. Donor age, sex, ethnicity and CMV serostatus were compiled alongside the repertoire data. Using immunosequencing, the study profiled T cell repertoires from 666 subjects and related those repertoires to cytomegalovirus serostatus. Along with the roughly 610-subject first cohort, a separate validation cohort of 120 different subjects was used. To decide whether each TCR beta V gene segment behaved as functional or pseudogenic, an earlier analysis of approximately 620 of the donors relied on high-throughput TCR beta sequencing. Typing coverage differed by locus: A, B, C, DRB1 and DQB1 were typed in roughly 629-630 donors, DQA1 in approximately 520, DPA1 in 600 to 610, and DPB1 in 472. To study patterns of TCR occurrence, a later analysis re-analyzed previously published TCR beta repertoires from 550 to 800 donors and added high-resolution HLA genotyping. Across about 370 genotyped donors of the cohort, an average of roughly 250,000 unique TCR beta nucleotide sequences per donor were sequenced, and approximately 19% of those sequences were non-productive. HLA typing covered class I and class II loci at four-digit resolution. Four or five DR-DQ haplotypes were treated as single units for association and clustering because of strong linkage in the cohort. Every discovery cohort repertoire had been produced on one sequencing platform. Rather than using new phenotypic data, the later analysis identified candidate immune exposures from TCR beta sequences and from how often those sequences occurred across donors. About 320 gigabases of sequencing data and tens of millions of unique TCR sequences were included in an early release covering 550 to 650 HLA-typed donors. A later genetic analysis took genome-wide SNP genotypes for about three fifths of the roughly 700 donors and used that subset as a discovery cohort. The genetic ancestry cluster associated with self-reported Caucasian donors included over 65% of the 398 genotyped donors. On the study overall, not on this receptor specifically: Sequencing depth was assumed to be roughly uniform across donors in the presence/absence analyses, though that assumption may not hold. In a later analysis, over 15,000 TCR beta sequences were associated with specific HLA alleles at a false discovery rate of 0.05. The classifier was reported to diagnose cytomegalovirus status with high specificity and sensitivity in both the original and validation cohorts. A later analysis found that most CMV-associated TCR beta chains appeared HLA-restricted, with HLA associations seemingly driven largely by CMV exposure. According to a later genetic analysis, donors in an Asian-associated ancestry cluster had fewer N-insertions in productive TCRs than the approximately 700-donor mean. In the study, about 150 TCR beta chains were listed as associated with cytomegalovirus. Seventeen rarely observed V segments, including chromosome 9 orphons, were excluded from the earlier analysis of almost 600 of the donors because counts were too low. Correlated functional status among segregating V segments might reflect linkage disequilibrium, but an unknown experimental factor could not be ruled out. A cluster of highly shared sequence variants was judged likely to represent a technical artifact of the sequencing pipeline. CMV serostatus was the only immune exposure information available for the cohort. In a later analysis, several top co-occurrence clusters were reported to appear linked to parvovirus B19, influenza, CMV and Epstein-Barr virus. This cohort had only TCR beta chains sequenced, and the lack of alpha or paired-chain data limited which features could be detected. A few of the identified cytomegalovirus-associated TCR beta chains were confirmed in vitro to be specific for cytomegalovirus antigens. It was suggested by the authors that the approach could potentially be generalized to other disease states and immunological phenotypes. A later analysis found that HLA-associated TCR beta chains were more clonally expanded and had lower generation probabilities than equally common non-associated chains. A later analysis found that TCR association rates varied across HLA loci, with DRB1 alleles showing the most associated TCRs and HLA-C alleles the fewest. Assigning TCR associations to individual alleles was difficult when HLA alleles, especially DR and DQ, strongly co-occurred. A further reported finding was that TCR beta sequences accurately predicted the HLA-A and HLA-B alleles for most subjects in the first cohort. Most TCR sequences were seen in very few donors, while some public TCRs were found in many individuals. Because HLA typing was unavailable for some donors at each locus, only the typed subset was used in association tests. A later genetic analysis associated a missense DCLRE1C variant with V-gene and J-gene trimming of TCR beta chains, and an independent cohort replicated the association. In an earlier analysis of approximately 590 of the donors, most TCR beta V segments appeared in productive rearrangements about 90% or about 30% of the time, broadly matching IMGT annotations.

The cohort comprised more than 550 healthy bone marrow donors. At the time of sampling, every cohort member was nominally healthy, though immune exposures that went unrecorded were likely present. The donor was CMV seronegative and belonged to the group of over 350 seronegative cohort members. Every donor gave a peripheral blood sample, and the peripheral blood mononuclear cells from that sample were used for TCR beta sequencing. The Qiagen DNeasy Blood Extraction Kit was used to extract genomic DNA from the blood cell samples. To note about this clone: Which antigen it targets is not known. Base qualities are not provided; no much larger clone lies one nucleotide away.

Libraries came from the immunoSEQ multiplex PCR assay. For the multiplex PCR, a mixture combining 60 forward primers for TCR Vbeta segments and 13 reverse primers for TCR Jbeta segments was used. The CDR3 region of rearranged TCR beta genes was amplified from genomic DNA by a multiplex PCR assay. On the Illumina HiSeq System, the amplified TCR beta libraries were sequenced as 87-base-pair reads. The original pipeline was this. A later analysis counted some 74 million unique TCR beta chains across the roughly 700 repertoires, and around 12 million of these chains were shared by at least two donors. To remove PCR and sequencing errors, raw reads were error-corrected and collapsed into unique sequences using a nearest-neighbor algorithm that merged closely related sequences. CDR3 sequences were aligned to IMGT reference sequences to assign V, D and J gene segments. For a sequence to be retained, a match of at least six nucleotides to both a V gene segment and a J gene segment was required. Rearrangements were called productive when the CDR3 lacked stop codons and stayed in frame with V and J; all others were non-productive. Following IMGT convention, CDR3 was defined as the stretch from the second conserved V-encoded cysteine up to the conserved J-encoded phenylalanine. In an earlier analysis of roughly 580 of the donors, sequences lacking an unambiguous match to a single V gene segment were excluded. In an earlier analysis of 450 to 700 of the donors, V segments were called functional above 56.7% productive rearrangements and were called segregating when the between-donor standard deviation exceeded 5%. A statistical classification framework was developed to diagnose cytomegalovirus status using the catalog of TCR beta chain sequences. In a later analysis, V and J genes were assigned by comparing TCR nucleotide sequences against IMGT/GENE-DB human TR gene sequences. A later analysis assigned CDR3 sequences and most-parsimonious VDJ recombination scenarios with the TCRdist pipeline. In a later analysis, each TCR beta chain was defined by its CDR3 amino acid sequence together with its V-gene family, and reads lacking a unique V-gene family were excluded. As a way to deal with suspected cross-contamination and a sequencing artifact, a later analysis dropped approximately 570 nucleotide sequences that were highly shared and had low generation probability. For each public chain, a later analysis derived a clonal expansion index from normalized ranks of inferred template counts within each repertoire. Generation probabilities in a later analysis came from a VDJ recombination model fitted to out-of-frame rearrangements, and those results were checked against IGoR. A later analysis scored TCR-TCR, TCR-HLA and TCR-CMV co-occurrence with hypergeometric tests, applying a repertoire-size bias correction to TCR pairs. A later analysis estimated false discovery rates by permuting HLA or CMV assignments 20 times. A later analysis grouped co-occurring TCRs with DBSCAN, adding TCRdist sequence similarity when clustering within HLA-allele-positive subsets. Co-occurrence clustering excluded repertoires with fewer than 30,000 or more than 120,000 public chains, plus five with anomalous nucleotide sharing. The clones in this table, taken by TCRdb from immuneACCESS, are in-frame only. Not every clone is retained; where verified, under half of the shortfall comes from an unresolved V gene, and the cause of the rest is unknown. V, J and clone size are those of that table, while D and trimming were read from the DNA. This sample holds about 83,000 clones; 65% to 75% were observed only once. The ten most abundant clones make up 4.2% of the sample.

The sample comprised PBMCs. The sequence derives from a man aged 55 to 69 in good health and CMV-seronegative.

The CDR3 sequence is CASHLGVQTRDGELFF. The nucleotide sequence reads TGCGCCAGCCATCTAGGTGTGCAGACGCGTGACGGGGAGCTGTTTTTT. Recombination connected TRBV5-1 to TRBJ2-2, with no D gene named confidently. In the germline V gene, CDR1 corresponds to SGHRS and CDR2 to YFSETQ. The V and J ends are trimmed by 7 bases and 7 bases, leaving 23 bases between them. CDR3 length: 16 amino acids, cysteine to phenylalanine. CDR3 DNA is the only sequence kept; it has 48 bases, read in frame from the first base.